The clone carrying this T cell receptor (beta chain) was recorded a few times. Its antigen is undetermined. The data were taken from a study of chemoradiotherapy in HPV16-positive cancers. Turning to the study itself: Candidate HPV-specific T-cell clones and common TCR motifs came from functional assays in a couple of HPV16-positive patients. Study-wide points: Candidate HPV-specific clones and E7-related TCR motifs grew in tumor during treatment.

Repeated repertoire sampling spanned the course of chemoradiotherapy. TCRdb's copy holds only in-frame clones and misses some; the assay was immunoSEQ multiplex PCR. The data hold roughly 19,000 clones, with around 88% observed a single time. V was pared by 5 bases and J by 6 bases, with 3 bases of the junction left unmatched. Germline V gene data show CDR1 as LNHDA and CDR2 as SQIVND (reference sequence). This CDR3 contains 14 residues. The material sequenced was blood, taken from a patient who underwent chemoradiotherapy. The sequence was collected from a human donor with HPV-associated anogenital cancer. The V and J genes are TRBV19 and TRBJ1-5; 11 bases fit TRBD1. In nucleotides, the CDR3 is TGTGCCAGTAGTTCGGGACAGGGGGTTCAGCCCCAGCATTTT. Amino acids: CASSSGQGVQPQHF.